This is a list of T cell receptor beta chains from one sample in a study of cytotoxic CD8 clonotypes in ibrutinib-treated CLL. TCRdb's table, derived via immunoSEQ multiplex PCR, lists solely in-frame clones and lacks some. The table has roughly 53,000 clones, 50% to 70% seen once. The sequenced sample was PBMCs, obtained at disease progression, from a patient treated with ibrutinib. These TCRs come from a human donor with chronic lymphocytic leukemia. Both conserved end residues are part of each CDR3. The D gene is left open where the match is weak. Size is stated for part of the rows, as once, few or many counts, or as a class when the clone is expanded.

d_gene: TRBD1; abundance: few; j_gene: TRBJ2-2; v_gene: TRBV25-1; CDR3nt: TGTGCCAGCAGTCCGGGGACAGGGGCCACCGGGGAGCTGTTTTTT; CDR3aa: CASSPGTGATGELFF
d_gene: .; abundance: .; j_gene: TRBJ2-7; v_gene: TRBV30; CDR3nt: TGTGCCTGGAGTGTACTTCAGGATCACTCCTACGAGCAGTACTTC; CDR3aa: CAWSVLQDHSYEQYF
d_gene: TRBD2; abundance: .; j_gene: TRBJ2-2; v_gene: TRBV9; CDR3nt: TGTGCCAGCAGCGTAGGACTAGCGGAAACCGGGGAGCTGTTTTTT; CDR3aa: CASSVGLAETGELFF
d_gene: .; abundance: .; j_gene: TRBJ2-7; v_gene: TRBV19; CDR3nt: TGTGCCAGTAGTATGAGGGGGGCCTACTACGAGCAGTACTTC; CDR3aa: CASSMRGAYYEQYF
d_gene: .; abundance: few; j_gene: TRBJ2-1; v_gene: TRBV4-1; CDR3nt: TGCGCCAGCAGCCAAGTGTCGGGGGCAACCAATGAGCAGTTCTTC; CDR3aa: CASSQVSGATNEQFF
d_gene: .; abundance: .; j_gene: TRBJ1-4; v_gene: TRBV2; CDR3nt: TGTGCCTGCAGGACAGACCAAGATGAAAAACTGTTTTTT; CDR3aa: CACRTDQDEKLFF
d_gene: TRBD2; abundance: .; j_gene: TRBJ2-7; v_gene: TRBV6-5; CDR3nt: TGTGCCAGCAGTTACGCTAGCGGGAGCTCATCTTACGAGCAGTACTTC; CDR3aa: CASSYASGSSSYEQYF
d_gene: TRBD2; abundance: .; j_gene: TRBJ2-3; v_gene: TRBV2; CDR3nt: TGTGCCAGCAACGGGGGGGGACTCGGCCCAGATACGCAGTATTTT; CDR3aa: CASNGGGLGPDTQYF
d_gene: .; abundance: few; j_gene: TRBJ2-1; v_gene: TRBV5-1; CDR3nt: TGCGCCAGCAGCGGGACAAAAGGTTACAATGAGCAGTTCTTC; CDR3aa: CASSGTKGYNEQFF
d_gene: TRBD1; abundance: once; j_gene: TRBJ2-3; v_gene: TRBV18; CDR3nt: TGTGCCAGCTCACCGCTTACAGGGGGTGCTGATACGCAGTATTTT; CDR3aa: CASSPLTGGADTQYF
d_gene: TRBD1; abundance: .; j_gene: TRBJ1-1; v_gene: TRBV10-3; CDR3nt: TGTGCCATCAGCCGCGACAGGGACACTGAAGCTTTCTTT; CDR3aa: CAISRDRDTEAFF
d_gene: .; abundance: .; j_gene: TRBJ1-5; v_gene: TRBV9; CDR3nt: TGTGCCAGCAGCGCCGGGTTCCCTAGCAATCAGCCCCAGCATTTT; CDR3aa: CASSAGFPSNQPQHF
d_gene: .; abundance: .; j_gene: TRBJ1-6; v_gene: TRBV28; CDR3nt: TGTGCCAGCAGGGCTACCTGGAATTCACCCCTCCACTTT; CDR3aa: CASRATWNSPLHF
d_gene: .; abundance: .; j_gene: TRBJ1-1; v_gene: TRBV27; CDR3nt: TGTGCCAGCAGTTTTCTCGAAAACACTGAAGCTTTCTTT; CDR3aa: CASSFLENTEAFF
d_gene: TRBD1; abundance: once; j_gene: TRBJ2-3; v_gene: TRBV6-4; CDR3nt: TGTGCCAGCAGCGACAGGGTGGGAACAGATACGCAGTATTTT; CDR3aa: CASSDRVGTDTQYF
d_gene: TRBD1; abundance: .; j_gene: TRBJ2-7; v_gene: TRBV27; CDR3nt: TGTGCCAGCAGTTTTGGGGACAGGGGGTACGAGCAGTACTTC; CDR3aa: CASSFGDRGYEQYF
d_gene: .; abundance: .; j_gene: TRBJ2-7; v_gene: TRBV5-1; CDR3nt: TGCGCCAGCAGCTTGGCGACTCCCTACGAGCAGTACTTC; CDR3aa: CASSLATPYEQYF
d_gene: .; abundance: few; j_gene: TRBJ1-5; v_gene: TRBV7-8; CDR3nt: TGTGCCAGCAGCCCTAGACACGGGACGGCTAATCAGCCCCAGCATTTT; CDR3aa: CASSPRHGTANQPQHF
d_gene: TRBD1; abundance: .; j_gene: TRBJ1-1; v_gene: TRBV7-8; CDR3nt: TGTGCCAGCAGCAGGACAGGGGAACGAGCTTTCTTT; CDR3aa: CASSRTGERAFF
d_gene: .; abundance: few; j_gene: TRBJ2-7; v_gene: TRBV2; CDR3nt: TGTGCCAGCAGGTTCGGGCAATTAACCTACGAGCAGTACTTC; CDR3aa: CASRFGQLTYEQYF